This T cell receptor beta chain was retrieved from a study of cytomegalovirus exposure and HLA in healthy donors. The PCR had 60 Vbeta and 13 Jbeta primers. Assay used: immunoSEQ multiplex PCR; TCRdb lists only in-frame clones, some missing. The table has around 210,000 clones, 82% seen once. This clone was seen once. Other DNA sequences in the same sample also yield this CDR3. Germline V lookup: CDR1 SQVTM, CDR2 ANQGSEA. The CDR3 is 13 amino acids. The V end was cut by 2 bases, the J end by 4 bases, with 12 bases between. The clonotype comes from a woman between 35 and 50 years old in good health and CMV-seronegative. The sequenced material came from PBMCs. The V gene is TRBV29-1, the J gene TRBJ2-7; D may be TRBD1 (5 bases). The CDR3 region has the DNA TGCAGCGTTGAACGGCAGGGATCGTACGAGCAGTACTTC. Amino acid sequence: CSVERQGSYEQYF.